This T cell receptor beta chain was documented in a study of T cells in Graves' hyperthyroidism and ophthalmopathy. RNA transcripts served as the template for amplifying TCR beta CDR3 regions. The HTBI primer set was used in a first-round RT-PCR of the TCR CDR3. TCRdb analysed the multiplex PCR reads with MiXCR anew, one entry per CDR3 protein. The sample has a few hundred thousand distinct CDR3 sequences, approximately 15% seen once. This CDR3 is built from 14 residues. Trimming cost V 2 bases and J 3 bases, with 11 bases left between them. Germline CDR1 SGHVS, CDR2 FQNEAQ. This clonotype was seen a handful of times. Its specificity is not known. Absent ophthalmopathy progression within 18 months defined stable Graves' hyperthyroidism. Uncontrolled infection, other autoimmune disease, pregnancy or lactation disqualified patients from enrolment. Together with thyroid ultrasound, orbital computed tomography, serum thyroxine and TRAb, clinical symptoms were used for diagnoses.

Study-wide results and caveats: Separating ophthalmopathy from stable hyperthyroidism was achieved by a 13 V-J model.

The sequenced sample was blood. This sequence was found in a woman in her thirties with Graves' hyperthyroidism. The chain employs TRBV7-8 and TRBJ2-7, with a possible D match to TRBD1 (5 bases). CDR3 sequence reads: CASSLTTGGYEQYF. The CDR3 nucleotides read TGTGCCAGCAGCTTAACTACAGGTGGCTACGAGCAGTACTTC.